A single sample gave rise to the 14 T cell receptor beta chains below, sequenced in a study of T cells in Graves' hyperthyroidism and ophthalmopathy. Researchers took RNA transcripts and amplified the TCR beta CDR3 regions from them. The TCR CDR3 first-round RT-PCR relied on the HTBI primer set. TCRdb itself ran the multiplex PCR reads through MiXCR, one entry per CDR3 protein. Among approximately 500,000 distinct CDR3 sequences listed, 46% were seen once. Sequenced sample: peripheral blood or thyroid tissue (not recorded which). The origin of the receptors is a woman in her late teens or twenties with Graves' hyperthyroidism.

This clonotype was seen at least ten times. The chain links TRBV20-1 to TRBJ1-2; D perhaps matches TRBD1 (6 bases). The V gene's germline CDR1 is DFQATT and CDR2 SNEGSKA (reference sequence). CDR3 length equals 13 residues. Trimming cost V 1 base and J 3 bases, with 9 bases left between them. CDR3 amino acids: CSARAQGHYGYTF. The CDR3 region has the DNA TGCAGTGCTAGAGCACAGGGCCACTATGGCTACACCTTC.

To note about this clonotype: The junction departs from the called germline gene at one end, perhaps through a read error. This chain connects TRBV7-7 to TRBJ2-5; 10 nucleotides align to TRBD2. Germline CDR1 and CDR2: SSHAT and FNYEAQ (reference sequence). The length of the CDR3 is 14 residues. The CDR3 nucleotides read TGTACCAGCAGCTTGGCTAGCGGGAGAGAGACCCAGTACTTC. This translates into CTSSLASGRETQYF.

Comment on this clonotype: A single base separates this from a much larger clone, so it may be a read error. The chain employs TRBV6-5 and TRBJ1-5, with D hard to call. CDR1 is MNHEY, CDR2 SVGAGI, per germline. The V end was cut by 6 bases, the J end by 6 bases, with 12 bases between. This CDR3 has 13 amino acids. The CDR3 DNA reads TGTGCCAGCAGAGGAGGGCGCGGTCAGCCCCAGCATTTT. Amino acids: CASRGGRGQPQHF.

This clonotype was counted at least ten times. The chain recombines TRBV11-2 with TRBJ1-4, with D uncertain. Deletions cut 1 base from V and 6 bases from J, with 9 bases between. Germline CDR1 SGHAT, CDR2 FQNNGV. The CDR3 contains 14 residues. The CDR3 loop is CASSLGSGDEKLFF. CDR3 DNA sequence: TGTGCCAGCAGCTTAGGTTCTGGGGATGAAAAACTGTTTTTT.

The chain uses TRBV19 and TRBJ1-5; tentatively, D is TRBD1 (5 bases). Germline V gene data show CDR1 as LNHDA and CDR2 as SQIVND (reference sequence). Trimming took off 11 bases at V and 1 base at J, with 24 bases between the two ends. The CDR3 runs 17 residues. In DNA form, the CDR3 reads TGTGCCTGGAGTGTACAGAGGACATCCGTAAGCAATCAGCCCCAGCATTTT. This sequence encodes CAWSVQRTSVSNQPQHF.

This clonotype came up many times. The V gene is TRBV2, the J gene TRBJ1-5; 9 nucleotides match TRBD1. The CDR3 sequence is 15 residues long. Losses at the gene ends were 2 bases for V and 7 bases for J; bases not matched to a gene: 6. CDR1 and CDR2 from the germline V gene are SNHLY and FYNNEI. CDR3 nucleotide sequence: TGTGCCAGCAGTGAACGAGGGACAGGGCGCCAGCCCCAGCATTTT. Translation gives CASSERGTGRQPQHF.

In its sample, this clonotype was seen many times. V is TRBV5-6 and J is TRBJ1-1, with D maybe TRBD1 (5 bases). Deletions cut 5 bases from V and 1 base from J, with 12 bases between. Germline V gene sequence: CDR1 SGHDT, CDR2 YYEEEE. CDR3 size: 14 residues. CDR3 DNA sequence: TGTGCCAGCAGACCGGGACCCAAGAACACTGAAGCTTTCTTT. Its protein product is CASRPGPKNTEAFF.

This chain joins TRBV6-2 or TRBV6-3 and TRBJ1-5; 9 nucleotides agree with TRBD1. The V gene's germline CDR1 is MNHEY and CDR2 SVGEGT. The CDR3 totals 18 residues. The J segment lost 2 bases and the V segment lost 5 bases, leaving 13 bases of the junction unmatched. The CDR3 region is CASSPISGTGNGNQPQHF. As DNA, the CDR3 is TGTGCCAGCAGTCCAATATCCGGGACAGGGAATGGCAATCAGCCCCAGCATTTT.

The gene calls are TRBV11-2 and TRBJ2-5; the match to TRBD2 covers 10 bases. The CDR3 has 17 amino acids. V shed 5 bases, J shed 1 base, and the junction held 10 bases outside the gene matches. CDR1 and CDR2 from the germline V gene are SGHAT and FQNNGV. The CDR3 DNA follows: TGTGCCAGCAGCCCAATAGCGGGAGGACCCACCCAAGAGACCCAGTACTTC. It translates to CASSPIAGGPTQETQYF. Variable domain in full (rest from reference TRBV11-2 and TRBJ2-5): EAGVAQSPRYKIIEKRQSVAFWCNPISGHATLYWYQQILGQGPKLLIQFQNNGVVDDSQLPKDRFSAERLKGVDSTLKIQPAKLEDSAVYLCASSPIAGGPTQETQYFGPGTRLLVL.

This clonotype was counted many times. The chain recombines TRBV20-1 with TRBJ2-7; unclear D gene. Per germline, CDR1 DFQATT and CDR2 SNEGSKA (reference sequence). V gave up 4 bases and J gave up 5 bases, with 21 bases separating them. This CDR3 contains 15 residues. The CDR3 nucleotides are TGCAGTGCTACGGCCCGGGCAGTGGCGGTCCACGAGCAGTACTTC. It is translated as CSATARAVAVHEQYF.

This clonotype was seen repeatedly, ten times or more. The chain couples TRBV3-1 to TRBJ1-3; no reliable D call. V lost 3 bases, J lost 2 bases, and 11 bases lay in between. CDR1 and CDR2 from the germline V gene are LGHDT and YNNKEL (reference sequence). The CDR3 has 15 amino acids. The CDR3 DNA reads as TGTGCCAGCAGCCATCCGGACGCGGCTGGAAACACCATATATTTT. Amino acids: CASSHPDAAGNTIYF. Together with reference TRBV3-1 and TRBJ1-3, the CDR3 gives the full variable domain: DTAVSQTPKYLVTQMGNDKSIKCEQNLGHDTMYWYKQDSKKFLKIMFSYNNKELIINETVPNRFSPKSPDKAHLNLHINSLELGDSAVYFCASSHPDAAGNTIYFGEGSWLTVV.

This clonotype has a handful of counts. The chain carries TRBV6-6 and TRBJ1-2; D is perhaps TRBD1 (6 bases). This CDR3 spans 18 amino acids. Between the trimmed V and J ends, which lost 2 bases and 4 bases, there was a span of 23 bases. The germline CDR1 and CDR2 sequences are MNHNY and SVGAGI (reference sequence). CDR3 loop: CASSYPTSGAKGVYGYTF. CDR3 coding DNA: TGTGCCAGCAGTTACCCGACCTCGGGGGCCAAGGGGGTCTATGGCTACACCTTC.

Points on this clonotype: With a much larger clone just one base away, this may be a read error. In DNA, the CDR3 is TGTGCCAGCAGAGTTGGGATGTATGAAGCTTTCTTT. Translating it yields CASRVGMYEAFF. This sequence joins TRBV6-2 or TRBV6-3 and TRBJ1-1, with D unclear. The CDR3 length is 12 residues. The germline V gene has CDR1 MNHEY and CDR2 SVGEGT. V was trimmed by 6 bases and J by 7 bases, leaving 12 bases between them.

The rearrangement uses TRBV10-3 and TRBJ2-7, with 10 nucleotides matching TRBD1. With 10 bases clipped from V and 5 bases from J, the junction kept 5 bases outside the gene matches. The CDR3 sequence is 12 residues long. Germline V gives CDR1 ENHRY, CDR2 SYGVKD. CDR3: CASRGQGNEQYF. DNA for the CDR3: TGTGCCAGCAGGGGACAGGGGAACGAGCAGTACTTC.